Sequencing of this TCR beta chain was carried out in a study of cytomegalovirus exposure and HLA in healthy donors. Study information: In an early release, HLA-typed donors contributed approximately 82 million unique TCR sequences. Study-level findings and limits: In a later analysis, at a false discovery rate of 0.05, roughly 17,000 TCR beta sequences matched HLA alleles. Highly shared sequence variants in one cluster were likely a sequencing artifact.

PCR employed 60 Vbeta and 13 Jbeta primers. Assay used: immunoSEQ multiplex PCR; TCRdb lists only in-frame clones, some missing. The sample lists about 150,000 clones; roughly 84% were seen once. Concerning this clone itself: What it binds is not known.

Although they were nominally healthy when sampled, donors likely had unrecorded immune exposures. This CDR3 is built from 15 residues. The germline CDR1 and CDR2 sequences are MNHEY and SVGAGI. This clonotype originated in a woman aged 18-35 years in good health and CMV-seronegative. The rearrangement joins TRBV6-5 to TRBJ2-5; possible D gene TRBD2, 5 bases. Judging by the DNA end, TRBJ2-7 fits better; the J call may be wrong. Sequenced material: PBMCs. In DNA, the CDR3 is TGTGCCAGCAGTTTTGCGGCGGCAGACTATCGCGAGCAGTACTTC. Translation gives CASSFAAADYREQYF.